This section outlines one T cell receptor beta chain sequence together with its context. It has no known antigen specificity. The read terminates 3 residues before the CDR3 end, so the remaining end is supplied by the germline J gene. Using the immunoSEQ assay, multiplex PCR amplified TCR beta CDR3 regions from an average of about 1,300 ng of genomic DNA per sample. To correct primer bias, the assay used a complete synthetic TCR repertoire to set an amplification baseline. Amplicons were sequenced on the Illumina platform. In the original analysis: Sequences were error-corrected by clustering with frequency ratios and a modified nearest-neighbor algorithm and were then analyzed in the immunoSEQ Analyzer with IMGT gene definitions. At each rarefaction depth, TCR richness and evenness were averaged across 20 rarefaction repeats, and samples with fewer sequences than that depth were excluded. V, D and J gene relative abundances were compared between groups with Wilcoxon rank sum tests, applying FDR correction. For the blinded duplicates, the intraclass correlation was roughly 96% for TCR richness and averaged 76.4% across around 66 gene segments. TCRdb stores this immuneACCESS table with in-frame sequences only. Part of the clones is absent; in the studies checked, under half of the shortfall reflects unresolved V genes, and no reason is known for the rest. That table gives V, J and clone size, and the DNA gave D and trimming. The sample table on file contains tens of thousands of clones. Under 40% of the sample lies in the top ten.

This specimen belongs to a study of T cells in women clearing cervical HPV infection listed by TCRdb under 2018. Broadly, across the study: Cases were under 30 women with histologically confirmed HPV16-related CIN3 or worse, including 2 invasive cancers. Controls were 25 women whose single incident HPV16 infection cleared within 12 months without precancer or cancer developing. Blood from cases was collected at the visit at which the lesion was first identified, whereas blood from controls was collected once infection was no longer detected. For cases, a median interval of approximately 150 days, with an interquartile range of roughly 80 to 210 days, was observed between lesion detection and blood sampling. Because only a few women had HLA typing data, the possibility that HLA type acted as a confounder could not be ruled out. This exploratory proof-of-principle case-control study, nested within the Guanacaste HPV Natural History Study in Costa Rica, compared TCR repertoires among women with different cervical HPV16 outcomes. Cases were matched to controls by age within five years and by the year the sample was collected. Median age was about 30 years in cases versus 38 to 45 in controls, and baseline characteristics did not differ significantly. The parent cohort enrolled around 10,000 women aged 18 or older in Guanacaste, Costa Rica, during about 1992 to 1994 and followed them for about 7 years. Quality controls consisted of five blinded duplicates per group, for a total of some 60 samples made up of 50 participants and roughly ten replicates.

CDR1 MDHEN and CDR2 SYDVKM are derived from the germline V gene. The CDR3 starts with the cysteine, ends with the phenylalanine, and has 16 residues. The DNA has 39 bases, all within the CDR3, and is read from base 1. Germline trimming amounts to 9 bases on V and 2 bases on J, with 14 as the count of junction bases outside the gene matches. Study-wide conclusions, independent of this receptor: Lower TRBV6-7 relative abundance was observed in cases than in controls (roughly 0.12% versus 0.15%; Bonferroni P = 0.0008). T-cell numbers per sample were unknown, so richness differences could reflect varying T-cell content rather than repertoire biology. Cases were distinguished from controls with an estimated AUC of approximately 0.8 by random forest classifiers combining richness and V gene abundances. Across sequencing depths, CIN3+ cases showed significantly higher TCR repertoire richness than controls, but evenness did not differ between the groups. Whether associations preceded infection or resulted from infection could not be shown with the cross-sectional design, and effector/memory subsets and HPV-specific T cells were not isolated.

Every participant had a single incident cervical HPV16 infection, and prevalent HPV16 infections were excluded. Cervical HPV DNA was detected with MY09/MY11 PCR, and genotyping was done by dot-blot hybridization. Approximately 15 mL of heparinized blood were centrifuged, and the buffy coat was aliquoted, frozen at -30°C, then stored at -80°C. QIAGEN kits were used to extract genomic DNA from buffy coat specimens. The specimen was blood buffy coat. The rearranged chain carries TRBV28 and TRBJ2-3, with 7 middle bases fitting TRBD1. This clonotype originated in a woman aged 18 to 75 with a cervical HPV16 infection that either progressed to CIN3+ or cleared (not recorded which). The CDR3 protein is CASSPRDSFSTDTQYF. The DNA read from the CDR3 is TGTGCCAGTTCTCCCCGGGACAGTTTTTCCACAGATACG. The CDR3 plus the reference TRBV28 and TRBJ2-3 genes for the other parts give the full variable domain: DVKVTQSSRYLVKRTGEKVFLECVQDMDHENMFWYRQDPGLGLRLIYFSYDVKMKEKGDIPEGYSVSREKKERFSLILESASTNQTSMYLCASSPRDSFSTDTQYFGPGTRLTVL.